These 22 T cell receptor beta chains came from one sample sequenced in a study of T cells in Graves' hyperthyroidism and ophthalmopathy. TCR beta CDR3 sequences were amplified from RNA transcripts. The study used the HTBI primer set for a first-round RT-PCR of the TCR CDR3. TCRdb processed the multiplex PCR reads anew with MiXCR; each CDR3 protein has one entry. This repertoire shows hundreds of thousands of distinct CDR3 sequences, roughly 14% found once; its top ten account for around 7.3%. The specimen sequenced was blood. All receptors come from a woman between 18 and 29 years old with Graves' hyperthyroidism.

Comments on this clonotype: A much larger clone differs by one base, so this may be a read error. The rearrangement uses TRBV27 and TRBJ2-7; 8 nucleotides align to TRBD1. CDR3 length: 12 amino acids. Germline-derived CDR1 and CDR2 are MNHEY and SMNVEV (reference sequence). V shed 5 bases and J 4 bases; nucleotides not matched to a gene: 1. This CDR3 is CASSGDRYEQYF. The DNA of the CDR3 is TGTGCCAGCAGTGGGGACAGGTACGAGCAGTACTTC.

This clonotype was counted ten times or more. CDR3 in DNA: TGCAGTGCTCTGGACATTTTTTGGGGAGGCTACACCTTC. It yields the protein CSALDIFWGGYTF. The rearrangement joins TRBV20-1 to TRBJ1-2, with TRBD1 as a possible D gene (5 bases). This CDR3 is 13 amino acids long. V was cut by 5 bases and J by 8 bases, with 18 bases left in between. Germline loops: CDR1 DFQATT, CDR2 SNEGSKA (reference sequence).

The chain combines TRBV2 with TRBJ2-1; D possibly corresponds to TRBD2 (5 bases). The CDR3 has 16 amino acids. V lost 5 bases to trimming and J lost 0 bases, with 14 bases between them. Per germline, CDR1 SNHLY and CDR2 FYNNEI. The CDR3 DNA reads as TGTGCCAGCAGTTATTCACTAGGACCCTCCTACAATGAGCAGTTCTTC. Encoded protein: CASSYSLGPSYNEQFF.

This clonotype has a count of ten or more. The chain has TRBV19 and TRBJ1-1; D not resolved. Trimming removed 6 bases from V and 3 bases from J, with 11 bases in between. The CDR3 is 13 residues long. Germline V gene sequence: CDR1 LNHDA, CDR2 SQIVND (reference sequence). CDR3 nucleotide sequence: TGTGCCAGTAGCACTATTATTGACACTGAAGCTTTCTTT. As protein: CASSTIIDTEAFF.

In its sample, this clonotype was seen many times. The J gene is TRBJ2-5, the V gene TRBV3-1; D perhaps matches TRBD2 (6 bases). Germline V CDR1 and CDR2: LGHDT, YNNKEL (reference sequence). The CDR3 is 14 residues long. Between the trimmed V and J ends, which lost 0 bases and 13 bases, there was a span of 18 bases. CDR3 amino acids: CASSQDRGYTSRYF. CDR3 sequence (DNA): TGTGCCAGCAGCCAAGATCGAGGTTATACTAGCCGGTACTTC.

This sequence joins TRBV28 and TRBJ1-3; no reliable D call. Germline-derived CDR1 and CDR2 are MDHEN and SYDVKM. There are 15 residues in the CDR3. Trimming left V 5 bases short and J 0 bases short, with 11 bases between. CDR3 bases: TGTGCCAGCAGTGTAGCAGGCTCCTCTGGAAACACCATATATTTT. It yields the protein CASSVAGSSGNTIYF.

As for this clonotype: It may be a read error: a sequence one base away is much more abundant. The chain combines TRBV11-1 with TRBJ2-7; 9 nucleotides line up with TRBD1. There are 18 residues in the CDR3. Germline CDR1 reads SGHAT; CDR2 reads FQDESV (reference sequence). CDR3 region: CAGSLYKDPGTGTYEQYF. In DNA form, the CDR3 reads TGTGCCGGCAGCTTATACAAAGACCCCGGGACAGGGACCTACGAGCAGTACTTC.

This chain links TRBV11-2 with TRBJ2-7; TRBD1 matches at 10 bases. Germline values: CDR1 SGHAT, CDR2 FQNNGV. Unmatched junction bases numbered 15, after V lost 5 bases and J lost 5 bases. The CDR3 sequence is 17 residues long. CDR3 DNA sequence: TGTGCCAGCAGCGTAGGGGCGGGGACAGGGGTTCGGGACGAGCAGTACTTC. Translating it yields CASSVGAGTGVRDEQYF.

This clonotype was found a few times. The rearrangement joins TRBV11-2 to TRBJ2-2; perhaps TRBD1 as D (5 bases). Germline values: CDR1 SGHAT, CDR2 FQNNGV. Trimming pared 7 bases from V and 6 bases from J, leaving 12 bases between. The CDR3 runs 13 residues. CDR3 residues: CASTPQGSGELFF. For the CDR3, the DNA is TGTGCCAGCACGCCTCAGGGATCCGGGGAGCTGTTTTTT. The whole variable domain, remainder taken from reference TRBV11-2 and TRBJ2-2, is EAGVAQSPRYKIIEKRQSVAFWCNPISGHATLYWYQQILGQGPKLLIQFQNNGVVDDSQLPKDRFSAERLKGVDSTLKIQPAKLEDSAVYLCASTPQGSGELFFGEGSRLTVL.

The chain recombines TRBV18 with TRBJ2-7, with TRBD1 as a possible D gene (6 bases). Trimming stripped 3 bases from V and 0 bases from J, with 15 bases between. CDR3 length equals 16 residues. Germline CDR1 reads KGHSH; CDR2 reads LQKENI. CDR3 nucleotides: TGTGCCAGCTCACCCTACACAGGGTTTGGCTCCTACGAGCAGTACTTC. It encodes CASSPYTGFGSYEQYF.

There are many counts of this clonotype. J is TRBJ1-2 and V is TRBV9, with D perhaps matching TRBD1 (6 bases). The V gene lost 3 bases and the J gene lost 4 bases, with 16 bases spanning the gap. Per the germline V gene, CDR1 is SGDLS and CDR2 is YYNGEE. The CDR3 has 15 residues. CDR3 DNA sequence: TGTGCCAGCAGCGGCCGACCTGGGGGCGGCTATGGCTACACCTTC. As protein: CASSGRPGGGYGYTF.

This clonotype was found many times. At one end the junction does not follow the germline gene, possibly because of a read error. V is TRBV5-1 and J is TRBJ2-5; 9 bases are a match to TRBD1. Germline values: CDR1 SGHRS, CDR2 YFSETQ. The CDR3 covers 14 residues. The CDR3 loop is CASSLGQGQETQYF. The CDR3 nucleotides are TGTGCCAGCAGCTTAGGACAGGGGCAAGAGACCCAGTACTTC.

This clonotype was counted ten times or more. The rearrangement uses TRBV12-3 or TRBV12-4 and TRBJ2-1; 7 bases line up with TRBD1. This CDR3 is 13 amino acids long. V was clipped by 7 bases and J by 4 bases; unmatched bases: 4. The CDR3 sequence is CASNPDRYNEQFF. CDR3 bases: TGTGCCAGCAACCCGGACAGGTACAATGAGCAGTTCTTC.

This clonotype was counted many times. This rearrangement joins TRBV12-3 or TRBV12-4 to TRBJ2-4; 16 positions agree with TRBD2. This CDR3 is built from 15 residues. J gave up 9 bases and V 5 bases, and 4 bases lay outside the gene matches. The CDR3 bases are TGTGCCAGCAGTCCCGGGACTAGCGGGAGGGGCATTCAGTACTTC. Residues: CASSPGTSGRGIQYF.

This clonotype was seen more than once but under ten times. This sequence joins TRBV4-1 and TRBJ2-4, with 13 bases fitting TRBD2. The CDR3 covers 17 residues. CDR1 is MGHRA and CDR2 is YSYEKL in the germline V gene. Trimming took 2 bases from V and 7 from J; bases not matched to a gene: 8. The CDR3 is CASSQRTSGSGGNIQYF. In DNA form, the CDR3 reads TGCGCCAGCAGCCAACGGACTAGCGGGAGCGGTGGGAACATTCAGTACTTC.

This chain connects TRBV15 to TRBJ2-3; TRBD2 matches at 8 bases. The CDR3 loop spans 16 amino acids. The germline V gene encodes CDR1 LNHNV and CDR2 YYDKDF (reference sequence). Unmatched junction bases numbered 7, after V lost 0 bases and J lost 5 bases. The CDR3 nucleotides read TGTGCCACCAGCAGAGATGCAGGGCTAGCGGGAGATACGCAGTATTTT. Encoded protein: CATSRDAGLAGDTQYF.

This clonotype came up many times. The chain joins TRBV3-1 to TRBJ1-4; D unclear. CDR3 length equals 11 residues. Trimming pared 4 bases from V and 10 bases from J, leaving 7 bases between. Germline lookup yields CDR1 LGHDT and CDR2 YNNKEL (reference sequence). The CDR3 loop reads CASSPGRKLFF. The CDR3 DNA reads as TGTGCCAGCAGCCCCGGGCGAAAACTGTTTTTT.

A note on this clonotype: A much larger clone lies one base from this, so it may be a read error. CDR3 protein: CSVEGGGWANYGYTF. CDR3 DNA: TGCAGCGTTGAGGGGGGGGGTTGGGCCAACTATGGCTACACCTTC. The V and J genes are TRBV29-1 and TRBJ1-2; possible D gene TRBD1, 5 bases. Per germline, CDR1 SQVTM and CDR2 ANQGSEA. CDR3 length equals 15 residues. V was clipped by 3 bases and J by 2 bases, with 16 bases between them.

Ten or more counts support this clonotype. This sequence joins TRBV10-3 and TRBJ2-5; 9 bases agree with TRBD2. The CDR3 has 15 amino acids. Per the germline V gene, CDR1 is ENHRY and CDR2 is SYGVKD. V shed 6 bases, J shed 1 base, and the junction held 6 bases outside the gene matches. The CDR3, as DNA: TGTGCCATCAGCCGAGCGGGGGGACCCCAAGAGACCCAGTACTTC. Its translation: CAISRAGGPQETQYF.

This clonotype was seen ten or more times. This chain connects TRBV6-2 or TRBV6-3 to TRBJ2-2; TRBD2 is a possible D gene (6 bases). The CDR3 is made up of 13 amino acids. V dropped 5 bases and J dropped 8 bases, with 12 bases sitting between them. The germline gives CDR1 MNHEY, CDR2 SVGEGT. CDR3 protein: CASSPTSRGELFF. The CDR3 region has the DNA TGTGCCAGCAGTCCCACTAGCAGGGGGGAGCTGTTTTTT.

This clonotype was seen at least ten times. The rearrangement uses TRBV12-3 or TRBV12-4 and TRBJ2-2; 8 nucleotides line up with TRBD2. The CDR3 is made up of 16 amino acids. Trimming took 3 bases from V and 0 from J; bases not matched to a gene: 3. The CDR3 DNA follows: TGTGCCAGCAGTTTTCTAGCGGGCGCGAACACCGGGGAGCTGTTTTTT. This encodes CASSFLAGANTGELFF.

This clonotype was seen ten or more times. The rearrangement uses TRBV7-2 and TRBJ2-1; 12 bases match TRBD2. The V gene's germline CDR1 is SGHTA and CDR2 FQGNSA. The trim removed 5 bases at V and 6 bases at J, leaving 8 bases unmatched. The CDR3 length is 16 residues. The CDR3 DNA is TGTGCCAGCAGCCCTCCTCCTAGCGGGGGGGCCAATGAGCAGTTCTTC. Amino acid sequence: CASSPPPSGGANEQFF.